This T cell receptor beta chain comes out of a study of blood T cell repertoires in COVID-19. On the study more broadly: Material from acute and convalescent COVID-19 was sourced from the United States, Italy and Spain.

In the study's own analysis: Counts of nucleated cells, estimated from reference gene primer amplification, were obtained. Some clones are missing from TCRdb's copy, which holds only in-frame ones; the method was immunoSEQ multiplex PCR. The V and J calls and clone size are taken from that table; D and trimming were inferred from the DNA. This sample has roughly 200,000 clones; around nine tenths occur once, and the top ten carry 6.2%. CDR3 size: 16 residues. Trimming left V 0 bases short and J 2 bases short, with 13 bases between. From germline, CDR1 is SGHRS and CDR2 YFSETQ. Specimen: peripheral blood. The rearrangement joins TRBV5-1 to TRBJ2-3; D ambiguous. The receptor was isolated from a woman aged 40 to 50 who had recovered from COVID-19. The DNA for the CDR3 is TGCGCCAGCAGCTTGGTATTGCGGAGTGACACAGATACGCAGTATTTT. This translates into CASSLVLRSDTDTQYF. Supplemented by reference TRBV5-1 and TRBJ2-3, the full variable domain reads KAGVTQTPRYLIKTRGQQVTLSCSPISGHRSVSWYQQTPGQGLQFLFEYFSETQRNKGNFPGRFSGRQFSNSRSEMNVSTLELGDSALYLCASSLVLRSDTDTQYFGPGTRLTVL.